This T cell receptor (beta chain) was retrieved from a study of shared clonotypes between healthy human individuals. Sequencing used immunoSEQ multiplex PCR; TCRdb keeps in-frame clones, though not all of them. The profile shows 730,000 or so clones, approximately 75% of them singletons. The sample comprised memory CD4+ T cells sorted from blood. Subset of the sample: CD45RA-negative fraction. This receptor was identified in a woman under 40 in good health.

The CDR3 DNA follows: TGTGCCAGCAGTTTCCCGCCCGACAGACAACAAGAGACCCAGTACTTC. This codes for CASSFPPDRQQETQYF. The V and J genes are TRBV6-6 and TRBJ2-5; D possibly corresponds to TRBD1 (5 bases). This CDR3 contains 16 residues. Between the trimmed V and J ends, which lost 4 bases and 2 bases, there was a span of 17 bases. Per the germline V gene, CDR1 is MNHNY and CDR2 is SVGAGI (reference sequence).